This is a list of T cell receptor beta chains from one sample in a study of CD8 T cells in ankylosing spondylitis. From the 5' RACE reads, TCRdb called clonotypes with MiXCR, one entry per CDR3 protein. The table shows under 150,000 distinct CDR3 sequences, with about 10% occurring only once. Source material: blood, either unsorted or a sorted T cell fraction (not recorded which). These receptors were taken from a female donor with ankylosing spondylitis or in good health (not recorded which). CDR3s include the opening cysteine and the closing phenylalanine or tryptophan. Fields, in order: J gene, D gene, clone size, CDR3 length, V gene, CDR3 protein, CDR3 DNA. D genes are given only for firm matches. Clone size is shown for a subset of rows, as once, few, many or a class of expanded clone.

J gene: TRBJ1-4
D gene: -
clone size: -
CDR3 length: 16
V gene: TRBV5-1
CDR3 protein: CASSSNQEAFGDKLFF
CDR3 DNA: TGCGCCAGCAGCTCGAACCAGGAGGCATTTGGTGACAAACTGTTTTTT

J gene: TRBJ2-7
D gene: -
clone size: many
CDR3 length: 12
V gene: TRBV29-1
CDR3 protein: CSVAQTGYEQYF
CDR3 DNA: TGCAGCGTTGCCCAGACGGGCTACGAGCAGTACTTC

J gene: TRBJ2-3
D gene: -
clone size: many
CDR3 length: 15
V gene: TRBV4-1
CDR3 protein: CASSQARRAEDTQYF
CDR3 DNA: TGCGCCAGCAGCCAAGCGCGCAGGGCGGAAGATACGCAGTATTTT

J gene: TRBJ2-1
D gene: -
clone size: many
CDR3 length: 14
V gene: TRBV10-3
CDR3 protein: CAISGQGSYNEQFF
CDR3 DNA: TGTGCCATCAGTGGACAAGGCTCCTACAATGAGCAGTTCTTC

J gene: TRBJ2-5
D gene: -
clone size: -
CDR3 length: 13
V gene: TRBV4-2
CDR3 protein: CASSQDFLETQYF
CDR3 DNA: TGTGCCAGCAGCCAAGATTTCCTGGAGACCCAGTACTTC

J gene: TRBJ1-1
D gene: -
clone size: many
CDR3 length: 14
V gene: TRBV7-3
CDR3 protein: CASSLHGVGTEAFF
CDR3 DNA: TGTGCCAGCAGTTTACACGGTGTTGGCACTGAAGCTTTCTTT

J gene: TRBJ2-7
D gene: -
clone size: many
CDR3 length: 15
V gene: TRBV11-1
CDR3 protein: CASSDPGTASYEQYF
CDR3 DNA: TGTGCCAGCAGCGACCCCGGGACTGCGAGCTACGAGCAGTACTTC

J gene: TRBJ2-2
D gene: TRBD2
clone size: -
CDR3 length: 18
V gene: TRBV15
CDR3 protein: CATSSLPRAGGSSGELFF
CDR3 DNA: TGTGCCACCAGCAGCCTCCCCAGGGCGGGGGGCTCTAGCGGGGAGCTGTTTTTT

J gene: TRBJ2-1
D gene: TRBD1
clone size: many
CDR3 length: 14
V gene: TRBV7-2
CDR3 protein: CASSSQGAPNEQFF
CDR3 DNA: TGTGCCAGCAGCTCCCAGGGGGCGCCTAATGAGCAGTTCTTC

J gene: TRBJ2-7
D gene: TRBD2
clone size: many
CDR3 length: 14
V gene: TRBV20-1
CDR3 protein: CSARWGEGSAEQYF
CDR3 DNA: TGCAGTGCTAGATGGGGGGAGGGATCGGCCGAGCAGTACTTC

J gene: TRBJ2-4
D gene: -
clone size: many
CDR3 length: 14
V gene: TRBV20-1
CDR3 protein: CSATESLAKNIQYF
CDR3 DNA: TGCAGTGCTACAGAGAGTCTAGCCAAAAACATTCAGTACTTC

J gene: TRBJ1-6
D gene: -
clone size: many
CDR3 length: 14
V gene: TRBV5-6
CDR3 protein: CASSLPQGHSPLHF
CDR3 DNA: TGTGCCAGCAGCCTCCCGCAGGGCCATTCACCCCTCCACTTT

J gene: TRBJ2-1
D gene: -
clone size: -
CDR3 length: 13
V gene: TRBV30
CDR3 protein: CAWSVRDVRGQFF
CDR3 DNA: TGTGCCTGGAGTGTACGTGATGTCAGGGGGCAGTTCTTC

J gene: TRBJ1-1
D gene: -
clone size: many
CDR3 length: 15
V gene: TRBV28
CDR3 protein: CASSLHGIMNTEAFF
CDR3 DNA: TGTGCCAGCAGTTTGCATGGGATAATGAACACTGAAGCTTTCTTT

J gene: TRBJ2-1
D gene: TRBD2
clone size: -
CDR3 length: 18
V gene: TRBV20-1
CDR3 protein: CSARDPAGAVSSYNEQFF
CDR3 DNA: TGCAGTGCTAGAGATCCAGCGGGGGCCGTGAGCTCCTACAATGAGCAGTTCTTC

J gene: TRBJ2-3
D gene: -
clone size: many
CDR3 length: 13
V gene: TRBV20-1
CDR3 protein: CSARASRVDTQYF
CDR3 DNA: TGCAGTGCTAGGGCCAGCAGGGTAGATACGCAGTATTTT

J gene: TRBJ2-7
D gene: TRBD1
clone size: -
CDR3 length: 14
V gene: TRBV11-2
CDR3 protein: CASSLGTGEYEQYF
CDR3 DNA: TGTGCCAGCAGCTTAGGGACAGGGGAGTACGAGCAGTACTTC

J gene: TRBJ2-2
D gene: TRBD2
clone size: many
CDR3 length: 16
V gene: TRBV20-1
CDR3 protein: CSARHGLAGNTGELFF
CDR3 DNA: TGCAGTGCTAGGCATGGACTAGCGGGGAACACCGGGGAGCTGTTTTTT

J gene: TRBJ1-5
D gene: -
clone size: many
CDR3 length: 13
V gene: TRBV21-1
CDR3 protein: CASSKGREQPQHF
CDR3 DNA: TGTGCCAGCAGCAAAGGCAGGGAGCAGCCCCAGCATTTT

J gene: TRBJ2-3
D gene: -
clone size: many
CDR3 length: 15
V gene: TRBV11-2
CDR3 protein: CASSPRLTSTDTQYF
CDR3 DNA: TGTGCCAGCAGCCCCCGGTTGACTAGCACAGATACGCAGTATTTT

J gene: TRBJ1-1
D gene: -
clone size: many
CDR3 length: 11
V gene: TRBV12-3/TRBV12-4
CDR3 protein: CASSLTSDAFF
CDR3 DNA: TGTGCCAGCAGTTTAACCTCTGACGCTTTCTTT

J gene: TRBJ2-3
D gene: -
clone size: -
CDR3 length: 14
V gene: TRBV3-1
CDR3 protein: CASSQGLRADTQYF
CDR3 DNA: TGTGCCAGCAGCCAAGGCCTCCGAGCTGATACGCAGTATTTT

J gene: TRBJ1-4
D gene: -
clone size: many
CDR3 length: 14
V gene: TRBV6-2/TRBV6-3
CDR3 protein: CASSYRQVNEKLFF
CDR3 DNA: TGTGCCAGCAGTTACCGGCAGGTTAATGAAAAACTGTTTTTT

J gene: TRBJ2-2
D gene: TRBD2
clone size: many
CDR3 length: 16
V gene: TRBV7-6
CDR3 protein: CASTIGLAGVTGELFF
CDR3 DNA: TGTGCCAGCACCATTGGACTAGCGGGAGTCACCGGGGAGCTGTTTTTT

J gene: TRBJ1-4
D gene: -
clone size: many
CDR3 length: 13
V gene: TRBV20-1
CDR3 protein: CSAAGSINEKLFF
CDR3 DNA: TGCAGTGCTGCAGGGTCCATTAATGAAAAACTGTTTTTT

J gene: TRBJ2-7
D gene: -
clone size: many
CDR3 length: 15
V gene: TRBV5-1
CDR3 protein: CASSLVTGSSYEQYF
CDR3 DNA: TGCGCCAGCAGCTTGGTCACAGGTAGCTCCTACGAGCAGTACTTC

J gene: TRBJ2-1
D gene: -
clone size: -
CDR3 length: 13
V gene: TRBV27
CDR3 protein: CASSFSDRNEQFF
CDR3 DNA: TGTGCCAGCAGTTTCTCAGATAGAAATGAGCAGTTCTTC

J gene: TRBJ1-1
D gene: -
clone size: many
CDR3 length: 10
V gene: TRBV20-1
CDR3 protein: CSASVPEAFF
CDR3 DNA: TGCAGTGCTAGTGTGCCTGAAGCTTTCTTT

J gene: TRBJ1-5
D gene: -
clone size: many
CDR3 length: 13
V gene: TRBV7-2
CDR3 protein: CASSPHSNQPQHF
CDR3 DNA: TGTGCCAGCAGCCCACATAGCAATCAGCCCCAGCATTTT

J gene: TRBJ2-1
D gene: TRBD2
clone size: many
CDR3 length: 16
V gene: TRBV3-1
CDR3 protein: CASSQVGLAGHNEQFF
CDR3 DNA: TGTGCCAGCAGCCAAGTAGGGCTAGCGGGGCACAATGAGCAGTTCTTC

J gene: TRBJ2-2
D gene: -
clone size: -
CDR3 length: 14
V gene: TRBV18
CDR3 protein: CASSPGENTGELFF
CDR3 DNA: TGTGCCAGCTCACCTGGGGAAAACACCGGGGAGCTGTTTTTT

J gene: TRBJ1-2
D gene: -
clone size: many
CDR3 length: 11
V gene: TRBV19
CDR3 protein: CASSIQAGYTF
CDR3 DNA: TGTGCCAGTAGTATTCAGGCTGGCTACACCTTC

J gene: TRBJ2-3
D gene: -
clone size: many
CDR3 length: 17
V gene: TRBV18
CDR3 protein: CASSPGAYTGGTDTQYF
CDR3 DNA: TGTGCCAGCTCACCAGGAGCTTACACAGGTGGTACAGATACGCAGTATTTT

J gene: TRBJ1-1
D gene: -
clone size: -
CDR3 length: 13
V gene: TRBV20-1
CDR3 protein: CSARADSNTEAFF
CDR3 DNA: TGCAGTGCTAGAGCTGACAGTAACACTGAAGCTTTCTTT

J gene: TRBJ2-1
D gene: -
clone size: many
CDR3 length: 15
V gene: TRBV3-1
CDR3 protein: CASSQESRRRGEQFF
CDR3 DNA: TGTGCCAGCAGCCAAGAAAGCCGACGGCGGGGTGAGCAGTTCTTC

J gene: TRBJ1-3
D gene: -
clone size: -
CDR3 length: 17
V gene: TRBV11-2
CDR3 protein: CASSPLGGSDSGNTIYF
CDR3 DNA: TGTGCCAGCAGCCCTCTCGGGGGATCTGACTCTGGAAACACCATATATTTT